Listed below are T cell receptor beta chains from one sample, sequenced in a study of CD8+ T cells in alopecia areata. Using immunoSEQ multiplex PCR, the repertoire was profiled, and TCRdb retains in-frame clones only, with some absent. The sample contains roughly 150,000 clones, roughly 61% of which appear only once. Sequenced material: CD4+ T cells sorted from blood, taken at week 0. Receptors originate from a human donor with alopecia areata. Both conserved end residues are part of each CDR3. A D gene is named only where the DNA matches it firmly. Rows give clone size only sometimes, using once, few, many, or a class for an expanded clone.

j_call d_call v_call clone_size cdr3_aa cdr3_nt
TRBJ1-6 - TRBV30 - CAWSVRGTLHF TGTGCCTGGAGTGTACGGGGCACCCTCCACTTT
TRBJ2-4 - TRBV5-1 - CASSSRGGNIQYF TGCGCCAGCAGCTCACGCGGAGGGAACATTCAGTACTTC
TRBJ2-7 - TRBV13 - CASSSGPTYEQYF TGTGCCAGCAGCTCCGGACCGACCTACGAGCAGTACTTC
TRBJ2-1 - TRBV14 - CASSQLRVDPSSYNEQFF TGTGCCAGCAGCCAACTCCGCGTAGACCCGAGCTCCTACAATGAGCAGTTCTTC
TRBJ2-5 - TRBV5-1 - CASSTGTDQETQYF TGCGCCAGCAGTACCGGGACGGACCAAGAGACCCAGTACTTC
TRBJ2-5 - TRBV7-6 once CASSLEEGKYF TGTGCCAGCAGCTTAGAGGAAGGGAAGTACTTC
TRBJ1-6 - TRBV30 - CAWSVRQGYNSPLHF TGTGCCTGGAGTGTTCGTCAGGGCTATAATTCACCCCTCCACTTT
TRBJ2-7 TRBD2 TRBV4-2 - CASSQVTSGEQYF TGTGCCAGCAGCCAAGTAACTAGCGGCGAGCAGTACTTC
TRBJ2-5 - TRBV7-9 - CASSSWTGGEETQYF TGTGCCAGCAGTTCCTGGACAGGAGGGGAAGAGACCCAGTACTTC
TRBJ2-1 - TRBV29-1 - CSVEDGQGIKNEQFF TGCAGCGTTGAAGACGGCCAGGGTATTAAGAATGAGCAGTTCTTC
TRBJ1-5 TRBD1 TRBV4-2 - CASSQDTGGWQPQHF TGTGCCAGCAGCCAAGATACAGGGGGCTGGCAGCCCCAGCATTTT
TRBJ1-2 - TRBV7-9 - CASSSQGTDGYTF TGTGCCAGCAGCTCCCAGGGAACGGATGGCTACACCTTC
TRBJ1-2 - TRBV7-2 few CASSPSLVAGYTF TGTGCCAGCAGCCCGAGCTTGGTAGCGGGCTACACCTTC
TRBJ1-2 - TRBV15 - CATSREVGADYGYTF TGTGCCACCAGCCGGGAGGTGGGGGCTGACTATGGCTACACCTTC
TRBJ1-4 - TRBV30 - CAWSDMEKLFF TGTGCCTGGAGCGATATGGAAAAACTGTTTTTT
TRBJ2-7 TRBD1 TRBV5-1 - CASSRSTGSGYEQYF TGCGCCAGCAGTCGGTCGACAGGGTCCGGGTACGAGCAGTACTTC
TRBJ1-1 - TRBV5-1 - CASSLVGGGTEAFF TGCGCCAGCAGCTTGGTAGGAGGAGGCACTGAAGCTTTCTTT
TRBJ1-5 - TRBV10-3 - CASTGYQDQPQHF TGTGCCTCGACAGGATATCAGGATCAGCCCCAGCATTTT
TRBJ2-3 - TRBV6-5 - CASSYDTDTQYF TGTGCCAGCAGTTACGACACAGATACGCAGTATTTT
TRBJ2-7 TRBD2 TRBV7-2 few CASSQVAGSYEQYF TGTGCCAGCAGCCAAGTAGCGGGGTCCTACGAGCAGTACTTC
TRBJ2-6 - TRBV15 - CATSRAVSGANVLTF TGTGCCACCAGCAGAGCAGTCTCTGGGGCCAACGTCCTGACTTTC
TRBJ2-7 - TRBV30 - CAWSLPLIVSEQYF TGTGCCTGGAGTCTCCCCTTGATAGTGTCCGAGCAGTACTTC
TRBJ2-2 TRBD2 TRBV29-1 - CSVDRGGATGELFF TGCAGCGTTGACCGGGGGGGGGCCACCGGGGAGCTGTTTTTT
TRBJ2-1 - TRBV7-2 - CASSPPNSNEQFF TGTGCCAGCAGCCCCCCTAATTCCAATGAGCAGTTCTTC
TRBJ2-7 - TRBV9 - CASSVEVDGEQYF TGTGCCAGCAGCGTAGAGGTTGACGGCGAGCAGTACTTC
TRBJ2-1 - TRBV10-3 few CAIGGALYNEQFF TGTGCCATCGGAGGGGCTCTGTACAATGAGCAGTTCTTC
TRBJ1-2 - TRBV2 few CASSEGGSRNYGYTF TGTGCCAGCAGTGAAGGTGGGTCGAGGAACTATGGCTACACCTTC
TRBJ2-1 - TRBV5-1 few CASSADPMDEQFF TGCGCCAGCAGCGCCGACCCCATGGATGAGCAGTTCTTC
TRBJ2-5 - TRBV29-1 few CSVEETRAQETQYF TGCAGCGTTGAAGAAACCAGGGCTCAGGAGACCCAGTACTTC
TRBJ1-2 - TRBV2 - CASRVGLFNYGYTF TGTGCCAGCAGGGTTGGCCTTTTTAACTATGGCTACACCTTC
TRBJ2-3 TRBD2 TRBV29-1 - CSVALAGRGTDTQYF TGCAGCGTCGCTCTAGCGGGCCGTGGCACAGATACGCAGTATTTT
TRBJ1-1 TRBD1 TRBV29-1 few CSGDRGTEAFF TGCAGCGGCGACAGGGGGACTGAAGCTTTCTTT
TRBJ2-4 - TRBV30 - CAWSVLAKNIQYF TGTGCCTGGAGTGTCCTAGCCAAAAACATTCAGTACTTC
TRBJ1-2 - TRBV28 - CASSQSLPNYGYTF TGTGCCAGCAGCCAGAGTCTGCCTAACTATGGCTACACCTTC
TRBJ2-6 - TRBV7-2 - CASSFGGANVLTF TGTGCCAGCAGCTTTGGGGGGGCCAACGTCCTGACTTTC
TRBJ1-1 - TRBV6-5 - CASSYSGPLNTEAFF TGTGCCAGCAGTTACTCGGGACCTTTGAACACTGAAGCTTTCTTT
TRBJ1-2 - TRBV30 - CAWRGGLTYYGYTF TGTGCCTGGAGAGGGGGGCTAACCTACTATGGCTACACCTTC
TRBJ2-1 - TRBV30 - CAWSPGTSSYNEQFF TGTGCCTGGTCTCCTGGCACCAGCTCCTACAATGAGCAGTTCTTC
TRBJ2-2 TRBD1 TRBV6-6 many CASSLDRANTGELFF TGTGCCAGCAGTTTGGACAGGGCGAACACCGGGGAGCTGTTTTTT
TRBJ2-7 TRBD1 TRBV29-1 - CSVERDRGIVDF TGCAGCGTTGAAAGGGACAGGGGGATAGTAGACTTC
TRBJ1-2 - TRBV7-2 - CASSRDWTNYGYTF TGTGCCAGCAGCCGGGACTGGACTAACTATGGCTACACCTTC
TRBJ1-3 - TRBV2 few CASSQQVLSGNTIYF TGTGCCAGCAGTCAACAGGTTCTCTCTGGAAACACCATATATTTT
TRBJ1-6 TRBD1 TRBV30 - CAWTPSGTGNSPLHF TGTGCCTGGACCCCCTCTGGGACAGGGAATTCACCCCTCCACTTT
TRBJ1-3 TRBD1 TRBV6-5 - CASNARQGGNTIYF TGTGCCAGCAATGCCCGACAGGGAGGAAACACCATATATTTT
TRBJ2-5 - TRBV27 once CASSLLGFQETQYF TGTGCCAGCAGTTTGTTGGGTTTCCAAGAGACCCAGTACTTC
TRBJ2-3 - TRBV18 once CASSPGVDTQYF TGTGCCAGCTCACCAGGCGTAGATACGCAGTATTTT
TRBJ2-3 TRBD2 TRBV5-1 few CASSLGTSGGTDTQYF TGCGCCAGCAGCCTGGGGACTAGCGGGGGCACAGATACGCAGTATTTT
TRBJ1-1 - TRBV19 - CASSIPSHGSTEAFF TGTGCCAGTAGTATCCCCAGTCATGGGAGCACTGAAGCTTTCTTT
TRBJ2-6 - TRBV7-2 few CASSLEPGGANVLTF TGTGCCAGCAGCTTAGAGCCGGGTGGGGCCAACGTCCTGACTTTC
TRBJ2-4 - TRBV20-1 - CSARVRQKYF TGCAGTGCTAGAGTGAGACAGAAGTACTTC
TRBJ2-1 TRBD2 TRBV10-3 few CAISSRAGVYNEQFF TGTGCCATCTCCTCGCGAGCGGGAGTTTACAATGAGCAGTTCTTC
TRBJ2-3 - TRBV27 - CASRLQGWGDTQYF TGTGCCAGCAGATTACAGGGATGGGGAGATACGCAGTATTTT